The clone carrying this TCR beta chain was observed once. The antigen remains unidentified. The identical CDR3 is also encoded by other nucleotide sequences in the sample. The method was immunoSEQ multiplex PCR; TCRdb's version includes in-frame clones alone and lacks a portion of them. This sample has around 45,000 clones, with around 90% found just once. V lost 0 bases and J lost 7; bases outside the gene matches: 3. CDR3 size: 14 residues. Germline V gene sequence: CDR1 LNHNV, CDR2 YYDKDF (reference sequence). This sample stems from a study of graft-versus-host responses after intestinal transplantation.

This TCR was sampled from a human donor who was the organ donor for an intestinal transplant. The chain carries TRBV15 and TRBJ2-5; TRBD2 matches at 9 bases. Material: unstimulated CD4+ T cells sorted from spleen or lymph node cells, obtained before transplant. The CDR3 sequence is CATSREGRGGTQYF. CDR3 nucleotide sequence: TGTGCCACCAGCAGAGAAGGGCGGGGGGGGACCCAGTACTTC.